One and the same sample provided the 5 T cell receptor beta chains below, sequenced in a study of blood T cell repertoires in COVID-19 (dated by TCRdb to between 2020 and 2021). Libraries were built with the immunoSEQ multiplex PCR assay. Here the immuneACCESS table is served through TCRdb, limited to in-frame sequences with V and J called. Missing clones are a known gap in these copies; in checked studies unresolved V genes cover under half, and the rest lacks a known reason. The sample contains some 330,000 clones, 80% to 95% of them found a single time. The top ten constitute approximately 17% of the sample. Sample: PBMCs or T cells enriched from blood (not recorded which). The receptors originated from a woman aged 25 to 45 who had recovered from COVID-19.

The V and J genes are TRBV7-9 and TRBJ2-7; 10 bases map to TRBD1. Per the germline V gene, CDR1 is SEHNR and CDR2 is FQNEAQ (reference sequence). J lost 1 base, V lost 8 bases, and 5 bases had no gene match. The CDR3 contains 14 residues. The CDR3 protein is CASLGTGASYEQYF. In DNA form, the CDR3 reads TGTGCCAGCCTCGGGACAGGGGCTTCCTACGAGCAGTACTTC.

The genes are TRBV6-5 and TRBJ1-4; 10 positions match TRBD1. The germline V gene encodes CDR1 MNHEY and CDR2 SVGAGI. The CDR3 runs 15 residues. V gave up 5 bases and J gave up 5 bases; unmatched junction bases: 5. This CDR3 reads CASSLRTGGNEKLFF. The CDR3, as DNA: TGTGCCAGCAGTCTCCGGACAGGGGGGAATGAAAAACTGTTTTTT.

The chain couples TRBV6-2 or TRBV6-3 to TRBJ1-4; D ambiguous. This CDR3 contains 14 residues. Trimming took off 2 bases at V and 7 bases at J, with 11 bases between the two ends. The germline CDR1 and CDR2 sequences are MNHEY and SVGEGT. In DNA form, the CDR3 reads TGTGCCAGCAGTTACGGCAGACTCTCTGAAAAACTGTTTTTT. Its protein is CASSYGRLSEKLFF.

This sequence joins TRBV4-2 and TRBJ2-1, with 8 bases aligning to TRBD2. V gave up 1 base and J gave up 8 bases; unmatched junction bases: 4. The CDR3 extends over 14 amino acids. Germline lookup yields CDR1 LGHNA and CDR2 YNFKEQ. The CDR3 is CASSQGLARDEQFF. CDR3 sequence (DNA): TGTGCCAGCAGCCAAGGACTAGCGCGCGATGAGCAGTTCTTC.

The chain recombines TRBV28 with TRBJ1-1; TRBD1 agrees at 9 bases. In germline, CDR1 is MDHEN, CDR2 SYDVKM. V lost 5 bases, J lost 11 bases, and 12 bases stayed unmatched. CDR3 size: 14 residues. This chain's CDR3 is CASSTTGGSNTAFF. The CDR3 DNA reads TGTGCCAGCAGTACAACAGGGGGCTCGAATACCGCTTTCTTT.